Listed below are T cell receptor beta chains from one sample, sequenced in a study of CD8 T cells in ankylosing spondylitis. One entry per CDR3 protein results from TCRdb running MiXCR on the 5' RACE reads. The data contain around 150,000 distinct CDR3 sequences, around 45% of them singletons. Sequencing was carried out using synovial fluid, either unsorted or a sorted T cell fraction (not recorded which). The receptors derive from a male donor with ankylosing spondylitis. The CDR3 runs from the conserved cysteine through the conserved F or W. The D gene is left open where the match is weak. The size entry is marked missing in some rows and otherwise reads once, few, many or a size class.

cdr3_nt,cdr3_aa,d_call,clone_size,v_call,j_call
TGCGCCAGCAGCCAAGGGGTGTTAGCGGGCTACAATGAGCAGTTCTTC,CASSQGVLAGYNEQFF,TRBD2,many,TRBV4-1,TRBJ2-1
TGTGCCAGCAGCCCCCGGGACCCTACCTACAATGAGCAGTTCTTC,CASSPRDPTYNEQFF,-,few,TRBV7-6,TRBJ2-1
TGTGCCAGCAGCTTAGGCGGGCACAATGAGCAGTTCTTC,CASSLGGHNEQFF,-,-,TRBV11-2,TRBJ2-1
TGCGCCAGCAGCTTCTGGACACGGTCGGGGGAGACCCAGTACTTC,CASSFWTRSGETQYF,-,-,TRBV5-1,TRBJ2-5
TGTGCCAGCAGCTCTTCCGGAGGGCCCGGGGACGTCTATAATTCACCCCTCCACTTT,CASSSSGGPGDVYNSPLHF,-,-,TRBV11-2,TRBJ1-6
TGTGCCAGCAGCTTAATTCGCCCCTCCGCGTTGGGACCTAACTATGGCTACACCTTC,CASSLIRPSALGPNYGYTF,-,-,TRBV11-1,TRBJ1-2
TGCGCCAGCAGCTTCACCGGGACTAGAGTTCTCTACGAGCAGTACTTC,CASSFTGTRVLYEQYF,TRBD2,few,TRBV4-1,TRBJ2-7
TGTGCCAGCAGCCAACCGACATGGGCGGCAGACAATGAGCAGTTCTTC,CASSQPTWAADNEQFF,-,few,TRBV3-1,TRBJ2-1
TGTGCCAGCAGCCAAGATAGCGGGGGGGCCGGGGAGCTGTTTTTT,CASSQDSGGAGELFF,TRBD2,many,TRBV3-1,TRBJ2-2
TGTGCCAGCAGTTTAGCAGGGATGCAGTTCTTC,CASSLAGMQFF,-,many,TRBV12-3/TRBV12-4,TRBJ2-1
TGCGCCAGCAGCTTGGGTCAGGAGGCCTACAATGAGCAGTTCTTC,CASSLGQEAYNEQFF,-,-,TRBV5-1,TRBJ2-1
TGTGCCAGCAGCTCCAGGGGGGGTAGGTCTAGCGGTCGTTCCGAGCAGTTCTTC,CASSSRGGRSSGRSEQFF,-,-,TRBV11-2,TRBJ2-1
TGTGCCACCAGGCTCGGGGATTACAATGAGCAGTTCTTC,CATRLGDYNEQFF,-,-,TRBV28,TRBJ2-1
TGTGCCTTTAAACCCCATGGCTACACCTTC,CAFKPHGYTF,-,-,TRBV30,TRBJ1-2
TGTGCCAGCTCACCACACGGCCCGGGAGAGACCCAGTACTTC,CASSPHGPGETQYF,-,-,TRBV18,TRBJ2-5
TGTGCCAGCAGTTTTCATGAAAAACTGTTTTTT,CASSFHEKLFF,-,-,TRBV12-3/TRBV12-4,TRBJ1-4
TGTGCCATCAGTGAGTCCTTTTTTGGTCCTTCTCCTGCCTACGAGCAGTACTTC,CAISESFFGPSPAYEQYF,-,-,TRBV10-3,TRBJ2-7
TGTGCCAGCAGTCCCGCCCCGGACAGGGGGCCAGAGACCCAGTACTTC,CASSPAPDRGPETQYF,TRBD1,few,TRBV12-3/TRBV12-4,TRBJ2-5
TGTGCCAGCAGCCAATCGGCCGGATACGAGCAGTACTTC,CASSQSAGYEQYF,-,few,TRBV3-1,TRBJ2-7
TGTGCCAGCAGCTCTAGGGGGACAGGGAGTCGGGTTGAGCAGTACTTC,CASSSRGTGSRVEQYF,TRBD1,-,TRBV12-3/TRBV12-4,TRBJ2-7
TGTGCCGGCAGTTACAGGACTAGCGGGGGGCCACACACCGGGGAGCTGTTTTTT,CAGSYRTSGGPHTGELFF,TRBD2,-,TRBV28,TRBJ2-2
TGCAGCGTTTGGGGGCCGGGCACAGATACGCAGTATTTT,CSVWGPGTDTQYF,-,few,TRBV29-1,TRBJ2-3
TGTGCCAGCAGCTTAGTACCCACAAGGACAGGAAACACCATATATTTT,CASSLVPTRTGNTIYF,-,-,TRBV7-9,TRBJ1-3
TGTGCCAGCAGCTTATTTTTCGGCGAAAAACTGTTTTTT,CASSLFFGEKLFF,-,-,TRBV11-2,TRBJ1-4
TGTGCCAGCAGCCTGTTGGGGGCAGATACGCAGTATTTT,CASSLLGADTQYF,-,-,TRBV7-9,TRBJ2-3
TGTGCCAGCAGTTCGTTAGCGGGAGGGCGCAATGAGCAGTTCTTC,CASSSLAGGRNEQFF,TRBD2,-,TRBV12-3/TRBV12-4,TRBJ2-1
TGCAGTGCTAGTGAACCGGGACAGAGAACTGAAGCTTTCTTT,CSASEPGQRTEAFF,TRBD1,few,TRBV20-1,TRBJ1-1
TGTGCCAGCAGTGATTTTAGTAGGGCGAACACCGGGGAGCTGTTTTTT,CASSDFSRANTGELFF,-,-,TRBV2,TRBJ2-2
TGTGCCAGCAGCCAAACGGACCCTGTTAAGATTTATGGTTACAATGAGCAGTTCTTC,CASSQTDPVKIYGYNEQFF,-,-,TRBV3-1,TRBJ2-1